The 9 T cell receptor beta chains below all came from one sample that was sequenced in a study of OX40 agonist ivuxolimab in advanced cancers. Profiling relied on immunoSEQ multiplex PCR, and the TCRdb table lists in-frame clones only, not all of them. The sample holds roughly 29,000 clones; over 90% are singletons and the top ten take less than 10%. The sample in question was CD4+ or CD8+ T cells sorted from blood, obtained in a trial of the OX40 agonist ivuxolimab. The receptors were sampled from an adult with an advanced solid tumor such as melanoma, head and neck, liver or kidney cancer.

J is TRBJ2-7 and V is TRBV7-9; TRBD1 is a possible D gene (7 bases). The germline gives CDR1 SEHNR, CDR2 FQNEAQ (reference sequence). The ends were cut back, 2 bases at V and 4 bases at J, with 9 bases in the middle. The CDR3 spans 13 residues. CDR3 amino acids: CASSLPGGYEQYF. The CDR3 nucleotides read TGTGCCAGCAGCTTACCAGGGGGGTACGAGCAGTACTTC.

This clone was recorded a few times. V usage is TRBV19 and J usage is TRBJ2-7; 11 nucleotides line up with TRBD2. Germline V gene data show CDR1 as LNHDA and CDR2 as SQIVND (reference sequence). The V gene end was trimmed by 5 bases and the J gene end by 4 bases; junction bases not matched to a gene: 4. The CDR3 is 14 amino acids. The CDR3 DNA follows: TGTGCCAGTAGTGCCGGGACTAGCGGTTACGAGCAGTACTTC. Its protein product is CASSAGTSGYEQYF. The variable domain in full, completed from reference TRBV19 and TRBJ2-7, reads DGGITQSPKYLFRKEGQNVTLSCEQNLNHDAMYWYRQDPGQGLRLIYYSQIVNDFQKGDIAEGYSVSREKKESFPLTVTSAQKNPTAFYLCASSAGTSGYEQYFGPGTRLTVT.

The CDR3: CASSFGVSNTEAFF. The CDR3 DNA follows: TGTGCCAGCAGCTTTGGGGTATCGAACACTGAAGCTTTCTTT. The chain combines TRBV5-4 with TRBJ1-1; D is unresolved. Trimming took off 2 bases at V and 1 base at J, with 9 bases between the two ends. Looked up from germline, CDR1 is SGHNT and CDR2 is YYREEE (reference sequence). The CDR3 runs 14 residues.

CDR3 region: CASSDTSVGEQFF. CDR3 coding DNA: TGTGCCAGCAGTGACACTAGCGTAGGTGAGCAGTTCTTC. The chain couples TRBV6-4 to TRBJ2-1, with 7 bases fitting TRBD2. In germline, CDR1 is MRHNA, CDR2 SNTAGT. The CDR3 contains 13 residues. The V segment lost 2 bases and the J segment 9 bases; nucleotides outside the gene matches: 4.

This CDR3 is CAGPTRDVYGYTF. CDR3 in DNA: TGTGCCGGACCTACCCGGGACGTTTATGGCTACACCTTC. The gene calls are TRBV30 and TRBJ1-2, with TRBD1 as a possible D gene (5 bases). Between the trimmed V and J ends, which lost 8 bases and 5 bases, there was a span of 18 bases. CDR1 is GTSNPN and CDR2 is SVGIG in the germline V gene (reference sequence). The CDR3 is made up of 13 amino acids.

On this clone: Different DNA sequences within this sample yield the same CDR3. The rearrangement links TRBV18 to TRBJ1-3; the D gene is possibly TRBD1 (5 bases). Germline V gives CDR1 KGHSH, CDR2 LQKENI. V was cut by 3 bases and J by 0 bases, with 12 bases left in between. The CDR3 contains 16 residues. The CDR3 coding sequence is TGTGCCAGCTCACCCCTTGAGAGGGGCTCTGGAAACACCATATATTTT. Its protein product is CASSPLERGSGNTIYF.

In its sample, this clone was seen once. The chain employs TRBV27 and TRBJ2-1; 12 bases fit TRBD2. This CDR3 region has 16 residues. V trimming: 7 bases; J trimming: 6 bases; junction bases outside the gene matches: 10. Germline lookup yields CDR1 MNHEY and CDR2 SMNVEV (reference sequence). The CDR3 sequence is CASTDPSGRALNEQFF. In nucleotides, the CDR3 is TGTGCCAGCACCGATCCTAGCGGGAGGGCCCTCAATGAGCAGTTCTTC.

CDR3 DNA sequence: TGTGCCAGCAGCTCAGCGAGCGGGCGAACCTACAATGAGCAGTTCTTC. This sequence encodes CASSSASGRTYNEQFF. The rearrangement links TRBV7-8 to TRBJ2-1; possible D gene TRBD2, 6 bases. Germline V gene sequence: CDR1 SGHVS, CDR2 FQNEAQ. The CDR3 sequence is 16 residues long. With 4 bases removed from V and 2 bases from J, the gap between germline ends came to 15 bases.

The chain combines TRBV5-1 with TRBJ1-2; D call uncertain. Germline values: CDR1 SGHRS, CDR2 YFSETQ. This CDR3 has 14 residues. Trimming took 0 bases from V and 3 from J, leaving 9 bases between them. The CDR3 region is CASSLGILYYGYTF. The CDR3, as DNA: TGCGCCAGCAGCTTGGGAATTCTTTACTATGGCTACACCTTC. Full variable domain (outside the CDR3, taken from reference TRBV5-1 and TRBJ1-2): KAGVTQTPRYLIKTRGQQVTLSCSPISGHRSVSWYQQTPGQGLQFLFEYFSETQRNKGNFPGRFSGRQFSNSRSEMNVSTLELGDSALYLCASSLGILYYGYTFGSGTRLTVV.